The 28 T cell receptor beta chains listed next were all sequenced from one sample in a study of blood T cell repertoires in COVID-19. Clones were read by immunoSEQ multiplex PCR, and TCRdb kept only the in-frame ones, dropping some. Here the sample spans about 220,000 clones, around 83% being singletons. The sample was peripheral blood. The receptors come from a man aged 45-60 years who had recovered from COVID-19.

The CDR3 here is CASSPSVVGARATEAFF. The CDR3, as DNA: TGTGCCAGCTCACCATCGGTCGTGGGGGCCCGGGCCACTGAAGCTTTCTTT. This sequence joins TRBV18 and TRBJ1-1, with a weak D call TRBD1 (6 bases). Germline lookup yields CDR1 KGHSH and CDR2 LQKENI. The CDR3 consists of 17 residues. Trimming took off 2 bases at V and 4 bases at J, with 20 bases between the two ends.

This clone is a singleton in its sample. The rearrangement uses TRBV2 and TRBJ2-5, with TRBD2 matching over 8 bases. CDR1 is SNHLY and CDR2 is FYNNEI in the germline V gene. The CDR3 runs 17 residues. The J segment lost 3 bases and the V segment lost 3 bases, leaving 12 bases of the junction unmatched. Written as DNA, the CDR3 is TGTGCCAGCAGTGAGGGGAAAGGACTAGCCAGGGAAGAGACCCAGTACTTC. Translated, it gives CASSEGKGLAREETQYF.

The chain carries TRBV5-1 and TRBJ2-2; D uncertain. The CDR3 runs to 14 residues. CDR1 is SGHRS, CDR2 YFSETQ, per germline. Trimming stripped 3 bases from V and 3 bases from J, with 9 bases between. The chain's CDR3 is CASSSGTDTGELFF. The CDR3 DNA reads as TGCGCCAGCAGCTCAGGCACCGACACCGGGGAGCTGTTTTTT.

This chain uses TRBV19 with TRBJ2-1, with D tentatively TRBD2 (6 bases). The CDR3 is 15 amino acids. CDR1 and CDR2 from the germline V gene are LNHDA and SQIVND (reference sequence). Trimming took off 3 bases at V and 2 bases at J, with 11 bases between the two ends. The CDR3 region is CASSITAGTYNEQFF. The CDR3 coding sequence is TGTGCCAGTAGTATCACGGCGGGAACCTACAATGAGCAGTTCTTC. The whole variable domain, remainder taken from reference TRBV19 and TRBJ2-1, is DGGITQSPKYLFRKEGQNVTLSCEQNLNHDAMYWYRQDPGQGLRLIYYSQIVNDFQKGDIAEGYSVSREKKESFPLTVTSAQKNPTAFYLCASSITAGTYNEQFFGPGTRLTVL.

The chain links TRBV12-3 or TRBV12-4 to TRBJ1-6; D ambiguous. CDR3 length equals 13 residues. V was cut by 3 bases and J by 8 bases, with 8 bases left in between. Here the CDR3 reads CASSLGRDSPLHF. The CDR3 DNA reads TGTGCCAGCAGTTTGGGGAGGGATTCACCCCTCCACTTT.

V is TRBV19 and J is TRBJ2-7; 11 positions match TRBD2. Germline CDR1 reads LNHDA; CDR2 reads SQIVND (reference sequence). V was pared by 3 bases and J by 5 bases, with 3 bases of the junction left unmatched. CDR3 size: 14 residues. CDR3 protein: CASSMTTSGNEQYF. The CDR3 bases are TGTGCCAGTAGTATGACGACTAGCGGGAACGAGCAGTACTTC. The full variable domain, with the rest looked up from reference TRBV19 and TRBJ2-7, is DGGITQSPKYLFRKEGQNVTLSCEQNLNHDAMYWYRQDPGQGLRLIYYSQIVNDFQKGDIAEGYSVSREKKESFPLTVTSAQKNPTAFYLCASSMTTSGNEQYFGPGTRLTVT.

The CDR3 is CASGDTYSYEQYF. Here the CDR3 DNA reads TGTGCCAGCGGGGACACTTACTCCTACGAGCAGTACTTC. The V call is TRBV28, the J call TRBJ2-7, with a possible D match to TRBD1 (6 bases). Germline V gene data show CDR1 as MDHEN and CDR2 as SYDVKM. V was pared by 8 bases and J by 0 bases, with 11 bases between. This CDR3 has 13 amino acids.

V usage is TRBV28 and J usage is TRBJ2-7, with TRBD1 identical over 11 bases. Losses at the gene ends were 5 bases for V and 4 bases for J; bases not matched to a gene: 7. There are 15 residues in the CDR3. Germline V gene lookup returns CDR1 MDHEN and CDR2 SYDVKM. CDR3 coding DNA: TGTGCCAGCAGTCCTCCGGACAGGGGGCCTTACGAGCAGTACTTC. Amino acids: CASSPPDRGPYEQYF.

Only a few counts were recorded for this clone. In the same sample, other DNA sequences code for this CDR3. CDR3 residues: CASSLVRGNNSPLHF. Here the CDR3 DNA reads TGCGCCAGCAGCTTGGTCAGGGGGAATAATTCACCCCTCCACTTT. The V and J genes are TRBV5-1 and TRBJ1-6; TRBD1 matches at 7 bases. CDR3 length: 15 residues. Per the germline V gene, CDR1 is SGHRS and CDR2 is YFSETQ. V dropped 0 bases and J dropped 5; count of bases not matched to a gene: 2.

The table lists this clone with a count of one. V and J are TRBV19 and TRBJ2-5; TRBD2 is a possible D gene (5 bases). With 6 bases removed from V and 2 bases from J, the gap between germline ends came to 16 bases. This CDR3 is built from 15 residues. Germline V gene lookup returns CDR1 LNHDA and CDR2 SQIVND (reference sequence). CDR3 nucleotide sequence: TGTGCCAGTAGCCCCCCGGGGATAAAACAAGAGACCCAGTACTTC. Translating gives CASSPPGIKQETQYF.

As DNA, the CDR3 is TGTGCCAGCAGCTTTACTAGCGTCGAGACCCAGTACTTC. This translates into CASSFTSVETQYF. The rearrangement joins TRBV7-2 to TRBJ2-5; TRBD2 matches 7 bases. The CDR3 covers 13 residues. Germline-derived CDR1 and CDR2 are SGHTA and FQGNSA. Unmatched junction bases numbered 3, after V lost 3 bases and J lost 5 bases.

This clone was seen more than once but under ten times. The chain employs TRBV6-6 and TRBJ1-6; D might be TRBD1 (5 bases). Germline V gene data show CDR1 as MNHNY and CDR2 as SVGAGI (reference sequence). The CDR3 sequence is 13 residues long. Trimming pared 10 bases from V and 4 bases from J, leaving 11 bases between. CDR3 nucleotides: TGTGCCACGGGGAGGGGTTATAATTCACCCCTCCACTTT. Its translation: CATGRGYNSPLHF.

V gene TRBV3-1 (or the pseudogene TRBV3-2) combines with J gene TRBJ2-2; 12 positions agree with TRBD2. V shed 0 bases and J 7 bases; nucleotides not matched to a gene: 6. The CDR3 contains 17 residues. Germline lookup yields CDR1 LGHDT and CDR2 YNNKEL (reference sequence). The CDR3 nucleotides are TGTGCCAGCAGCCAAGATTGGACTAGCGGGATTGGCGGGGAGCTGTTTTTT. Its translation is CASSQDWTSGIGGELFF.

This rearrangement joins TRBV5-1 to TRBJ1-1; D might be TRBD1 (5 bases). The germline V and J ends were trimmed by 0 bases and 0 bases, with 9 bases remaining between them. CDR3 size: 15 residues. The germline CDR1 and CDR2 sequences are SGHRS and YFSETQ. The CDR3 DNA follows: TGCGCCAGCAGCTTGGAAGGGGCCATGAACACTGAAGCTTTCTTT. Translated, it gives CASSLEGAMNTEAFF.

The chain combines TRBV12-3 or TRBV12-4 with TRBJ2-5, with 10 positions matching TRBD2. V was pared by 10 bases and J by 3 bases, with 5 bases of the junction left unmatched. The CDR3 is 13 amino acids. DNA of the CDR3: TGTGCCACCGGGACTAGCGACAAAGAGACCCAGTACTTC. It encodes CATGTSDKETQYF.

This chain joins TRBV24-1 and TRBJ2-3, with 8 bases matching TRBD2. V gave up 0 bases and J gave up 8 bases; unmatched junction bases: 12. The CDR3 sequence is 17 residues long. Germline loops: CDR1 KGHDR, CDR2 SFDVKD. The CDR3 sequence is CATSDLGAGAQDSTQYF. Here the CDR3 DNA reads TGTGCCACCAGTGATTTGGGAGCGGGAGCACAGGACAGTACGCAGTATTTT.

The J gene is TRBJ1-1, the V gene TRBV7-9; 10 nucleotides align to TRBD1. CDR3 length equals 14 residues. CDR1 SEHNR and CDR2 FQNEAQ come from the germline V gene (reference sequence). Trimming at V came to 5 bases and at J to 1 base, leaving 1 base not matched to a gene. The CDR3 region has the DNA TGTGCCAGCAGCGGACAGGGGGGGAACACTGAAGCTTTCTTT. Protein sequence: CASSGQGGNTEAFF. The full variable domain, completed using reference TRBV7-9 and TRBJ1-1, is DTGVSQNPRHKITKRGQNVTFRCDPISEHNRLYWYRQTLGQGPEFLTYFQNEAQLEKSRLLSDRFSAERPKGSFSTLEIQRTEQGDSAMYLCASSGQGGNTEAFFGQGTRLTVV.

The chain combines TRBV5-4 with TRBJ2-1; 9 nucleotides match TRBD2. Germline V gene lookup returns CDR1 SGHNT and CDR2 YYREEE (reference sequence). CDR3 length: 15 residues. J gave up 8 bases and V 6 bases, and 12 bases lay outside the gene matches. This CDR3 reads CASNIAGVSFDEQFF. DNA for the CDR3: TGTGCCAGCAATATAGCGGGAGTATCCTTCGATGAGCAGTTCTTC.

The chain is built from TRBV4-2 and TRBJ1-4, with 7 bases identical to TRBD1. V lost 2 bases and J lost 1; bases outside the gene matches: 7. This CDR3 is 17 amino acids long. The V gene's germline CDR1 is LGHNA and CDR2 YNFKEQ. CDR3 sequence: CASSQPKQGITNEKLFF. Here the CDR3 DNA reads TGTGCCAGCAGCCAACCAAAACAGGGGATAACTAATGAAAAACTGTTTTTT.

CDR3 nucleotide sequence: TGTGCCAGCTCACCTGGGACTAGCGGGAGAGGACATTTCGATGAGCAGTTCTTC. Translating it yields CASSPGTSGRGHFDEQFF. This rearrangement joins TRBV18 to TRBJ2-1; TRBD2 matches 14 bases. Trimming cost V 3 bases and J 8 bases; bases outside gene matches: 12. In germline, CDR1 is KGHSH, CDR2 LQKENI. The CDR3 spans 18 residues.

This clone was counted once. The V call is TRBV5-1, the J call TRBJ1-1; D call uncertain. The V gene lost 4 bases and the J gene lost 0 bases, with 10 bases spanning the gap. CDR3 length: 14 residues. From germline, CDR1 is SGHRS and CDR2 YFSETQ. CDR3 sequence (DNA): TGCGCCAGCAGCCCAAGGAGCTTGAACACTGAAGCTTTCTTT. This translates into CASSPRSLNTEAFF.

This chain connects TRBV5-6 to TRBJ2-1; TRBD1 matches 11 bases. The germline V gene encodes CDR1 SGHDT and CDR2 YYEEEE. The CDR3 is 17 amino acids. V lost 4 bases to trimming and J lost 4 bases; unmatched junction nucleotides: 10. CDR3 region: CASSPYGQGARYNEQFF. The CDR3 nucleotides read TGTGCCAGCAGCCCCTATGGACAGGGGGCGCGGTACAATGAGCAGTTCTTC.

This clone was found once. This chain links TRBV18 with TRBJ2-1, with TRBD1 matching 11 bases. With V trimmed by 6 bases and J by 8 bases, 12 bases remained unmatched. CDR1 and CDR2 from the germline V gene are KGHSH and LQKENI. CDR3 size: 16 residues. The CDR3 coding sequence is TGTGCCAGCTCGCCCGAGCGGACAGGGGGCTTAGATGAGCAGTTCTTC. Protein: CASSPERTGGLDEQFF.

V is TRBV28 and J is TRBJ2-5; 10 bases are shared with TRBD2. V lost 6 bases, J lost 4 bases, and 14 bases stayed unmatched. The CDR3 length is 17 residues. The germline V gene encodes CDR1 MDHEN and CDR2 SYDVKM. CDR3: CASRDYSSGSRSETQYF. The CDR3 DNA sequence: TGTGCCAGCAGAGATTACTCTAGCGGGAGTCGGTCAGAGACCCAGTACTTC. Together with reference TRBV28 and TRBJ2-5, the CDR3 gives the full variable domain: DVKVTQSSRYLVKRTGEKVFLECVQDMDHENMFWYRQDPGLGLRLIYFSYDVKMKEKGDIPEGYSVSREKKERFSLILESASTNQTSMYLCASRDYSSGSRSETQYFGPGTRLLVL.

The chain links TRBV19 to TRBJ2-7, with D possibly matching TRBD1 (5 bases). CDR3 length equals 14 residues. Trimming left V 5 bases short and J 2 bases short, with 13 bases between. Germline V gives CDR1 LNHDA, CDR2 SQIVND (reference sequence). The CDR3 sequence: CASSEVQETYEQYF. The CDR3 coding sequence is TGTGCCAGTAGTGAGGTACAGGAGACCTACGAGCAGTACTTC.

The rearrangement joins TRBV21-1 to TRBJ2-6; TRBD1, as called in the table, went unchecked against the DNA. TRBV21-1 is tagged as a pseudogene. The CDR3 is 18 amino acids. The chain's CDR3 is CASSKNRGGHSGANVLTF. The CDR3 nucleotides read TGTGCCAGCAGCAAAAACAGGGGCGGGCACTCTGGGGCCAACGTCCTGACTTTC.

This rearrangement joins TRBV5-1 to TRBJ2-3; D may be TRBD1 (5 bases). The CDR3 contains 16 residues. Germline V gene data show CDR1 as SGHRS and CDR2 as YFSETQ. Deletions cut 4 bases from V and 0 bases from J, with 15 bases between. CDR3 DNA sequence: TGCGCCAGCAGCCCCGATAGACAGTCTAGCACAGATACGCAGTATTTT. This sequence encodes CASSPDRQSSTDTQYF.

The chain combines TRBV11-3 with TRBJ2-2; D uncertain. CDR3 length: 13 residues. Germline V lookup: CDR1 SGHNT, CDR2 YENEEA. The V and J ends lost 0 bases and 6 bases respectively, with 5 bases between them. The CDR3 nucleotides are TGTGCCAGCAGCTTAGATCCCGCCGGGGAGCTGTTTTTT. Translating it yields CASSLDPAGELFF.